This T cell receptor beta chain is from a study of Graves' ophthalmopathy and Graves' hyperthyroidism. Whole-study results and caveats: Most thyroid clonotypes with frequency above 0.001 were detected in blood too. Ophthalmopathy progression was predicted with 55% to 71% sensitivity and about 72% specificity.

Establishment of the diagnosis relied upon clinical symptoms, serum thyroxine, TRAb, thyroid ultrasound and orbital computed tomography. PBMCs were obtained from 10 ml of fresh peripheral blood. The authors amplified TCR beta CDR3 regions from RNA transcripts. A first-round RT-PCR used HTBI primers, followed by a second-round multiplex PCR. A single record per CDR3 protein comes from TCRdb applying MiXCR to the multiplex PCR reads. This sample has 340,000 or so distinct CDR3 sequences, with around a sixth found just once. V lost 5 bases, J lost 6 bases, and 16 bases lay in between. CDR1 is MDHEN, CDR2 SYDVKM, per germline. CDR3 length: 15 residues. Concerning this clonotype itself: Its antigen is unidentified.

The sequence came from an adult man with Graves' ophthalmopathy. The chain carries TRBV28 and TRBJ2-2, with D perhaps given as TRBD1 or TRBD2 (5 bases each). Sample: peripheral blood. The CDR3 DNA reads TGTGCCAGCAGTGCCGGGACCCCCTTCCCCGGGGAGCTGTTTTTT. Translating it yields CASSAGTPFPGELFF.